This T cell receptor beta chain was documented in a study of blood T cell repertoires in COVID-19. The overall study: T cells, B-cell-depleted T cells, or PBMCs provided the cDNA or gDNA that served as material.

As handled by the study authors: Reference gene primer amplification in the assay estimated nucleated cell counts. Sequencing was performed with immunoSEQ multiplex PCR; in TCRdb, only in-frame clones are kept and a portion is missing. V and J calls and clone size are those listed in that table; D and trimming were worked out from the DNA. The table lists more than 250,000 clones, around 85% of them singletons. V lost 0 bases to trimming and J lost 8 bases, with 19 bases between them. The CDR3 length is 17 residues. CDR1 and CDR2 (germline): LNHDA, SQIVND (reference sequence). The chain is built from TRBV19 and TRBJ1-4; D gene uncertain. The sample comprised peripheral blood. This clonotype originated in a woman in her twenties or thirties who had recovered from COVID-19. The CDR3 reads CASSIDTPEGSWEKLFF. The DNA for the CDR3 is TGTGCCAGTAGTATAGACACACCTGAGGGATCGTGGGAAAAACTGTTTTTT.